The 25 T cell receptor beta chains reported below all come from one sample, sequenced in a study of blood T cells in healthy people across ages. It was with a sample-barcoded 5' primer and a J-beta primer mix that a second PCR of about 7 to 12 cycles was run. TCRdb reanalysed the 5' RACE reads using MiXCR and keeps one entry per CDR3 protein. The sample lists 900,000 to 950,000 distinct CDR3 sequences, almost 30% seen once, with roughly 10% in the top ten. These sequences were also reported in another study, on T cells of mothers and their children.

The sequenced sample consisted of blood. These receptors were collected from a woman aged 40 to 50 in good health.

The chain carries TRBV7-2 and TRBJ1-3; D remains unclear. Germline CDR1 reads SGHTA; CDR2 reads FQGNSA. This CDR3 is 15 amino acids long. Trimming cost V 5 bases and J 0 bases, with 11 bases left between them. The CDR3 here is CASSPTAISGNTIYF. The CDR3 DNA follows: TGTGCCAGCAGCCCAACAGCCATCTCTGGAAACACCATATATTTT.

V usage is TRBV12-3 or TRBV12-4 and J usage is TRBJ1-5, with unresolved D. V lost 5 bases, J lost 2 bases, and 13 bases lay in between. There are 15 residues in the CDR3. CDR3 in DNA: TGTGCCAGCAGTCTTACTACCCGCGGCAATCAGCCCCAGCATTTT. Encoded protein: CASSLTTRGNQPQHF.

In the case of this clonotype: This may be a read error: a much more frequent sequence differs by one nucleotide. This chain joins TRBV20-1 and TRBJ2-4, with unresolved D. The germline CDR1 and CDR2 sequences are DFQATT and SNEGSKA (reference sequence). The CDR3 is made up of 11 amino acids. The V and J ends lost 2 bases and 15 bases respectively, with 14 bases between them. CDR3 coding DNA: TGCAGTGCTAGACCGGTATACGAGCGGTACTTC. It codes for CSARPVYERYF.

CDR3 nucleotide sequence: TGTGCCAGTAGTCCTTCGGGGGACGGTAACTATGGCTACACCTTC. Amino acids: CASSPSGDGNYGYTF. This chain connects TRBV19 to TRBJ1-2, with D possibly matching TRBD1 (5 bases). This CDR3 contains 15 residues. Per the germline V gene, CDR1 is LNHDA and CDR2 is SQIVND (reference sequence). The V end was cut by 5 bases, the J end by 1 base, with 14 bases between.

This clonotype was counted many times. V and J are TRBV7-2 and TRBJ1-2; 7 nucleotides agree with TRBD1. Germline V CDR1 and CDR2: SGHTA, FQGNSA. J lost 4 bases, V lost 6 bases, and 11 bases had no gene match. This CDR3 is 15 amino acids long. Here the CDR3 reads CASRTYSTGAYGYTF. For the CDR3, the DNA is TGTGCCAGCAGAACCTACAGCACAGGGGCCTATGGCTACACCTTC.

As DNA, the CDR3 is TGTGCCAGCAGTTTACGGCGGGCTGGGGGTCAGCCCCAGCATTTT. Its protein is CASSLRRAGGQPQHF. V and J are TRBV28 and TRBJ1-5, with a weak D call TRBD1 (5 bases). CDR3 length: 15 residues. Per the germline V gene, CDR1 is MDHEN and CDR2 is SYDVKM. V was trimmed by 2 bases and J by 6 bases, leaving 14 bases between them. Filled out from reference TRBV28 and TRBJ1-5, the complete variable domain reads DVKVTQSSRYLVKRTGEKVFLECVQDMDHENMFWYRQDPGLGLRLIYFSYDVKMKEKGDIPEGYSVSREKKERFSLILESASTNQTSMYLCASSLRRAGGQPQHFGDGTRLSIL.

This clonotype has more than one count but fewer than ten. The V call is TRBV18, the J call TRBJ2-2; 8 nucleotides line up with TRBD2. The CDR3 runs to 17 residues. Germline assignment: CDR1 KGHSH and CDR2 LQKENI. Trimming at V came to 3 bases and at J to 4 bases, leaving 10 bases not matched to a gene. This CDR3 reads CASSPLAGALITGELFF. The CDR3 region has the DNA TGTGCCAGCTCACCCCTAGCGGGCGCGTTGATCACCGGGGAGCTGTTTTTT.

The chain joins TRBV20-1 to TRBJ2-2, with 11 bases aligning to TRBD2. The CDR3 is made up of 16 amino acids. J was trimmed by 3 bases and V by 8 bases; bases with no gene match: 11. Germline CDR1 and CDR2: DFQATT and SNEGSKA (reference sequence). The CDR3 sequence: CSTFPSGGPDTGELFF. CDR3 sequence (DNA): TGCAGTACTTTTCCTAGCGGGGGGCCAGACACCGGGGAGCTGTTTTTT.

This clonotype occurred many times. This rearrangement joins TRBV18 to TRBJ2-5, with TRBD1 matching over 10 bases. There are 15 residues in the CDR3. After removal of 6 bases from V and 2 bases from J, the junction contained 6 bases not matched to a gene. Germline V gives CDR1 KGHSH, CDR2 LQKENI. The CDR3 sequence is CASSPGQGQQETQYF. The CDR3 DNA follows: TGTGCCAGCTCCCCGGGACAGGGGCAACAAGAGACCCAGTACTTC.

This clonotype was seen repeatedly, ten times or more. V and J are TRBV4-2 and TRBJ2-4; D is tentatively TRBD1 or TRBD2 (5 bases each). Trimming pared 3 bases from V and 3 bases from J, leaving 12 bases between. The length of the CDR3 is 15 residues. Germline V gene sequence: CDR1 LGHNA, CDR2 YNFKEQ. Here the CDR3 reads CASSHNEGSKNIQYF. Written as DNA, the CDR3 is TGTGCCAGCAGCCATAATGAGGGGAGCAAAAACATTCAGTACTTC.

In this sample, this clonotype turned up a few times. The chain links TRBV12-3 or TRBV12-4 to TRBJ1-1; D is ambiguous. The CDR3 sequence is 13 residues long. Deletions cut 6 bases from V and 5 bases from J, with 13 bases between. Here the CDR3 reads CASRRPGETEAFF. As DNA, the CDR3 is TGTGCCAGCAGGCGCCCGGGAGAGACTGAAGCTTTCTTT.

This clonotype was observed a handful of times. The CDR3: CASSQRGFDAEAFF. The CDR3 coding sequence is TGTGCCAGCAGCCAACGGGGGTTTGATGCTGAAGCTTTCTTT. The chain links TRBV14 to TRBJ1-1, with D perhaps TRBD1 (5 bases). CDR1 is SGHDN, CDR2 FVKESK, per germline. V lost 2 bases to trimming and J lost 6 bases, with 13 bases between them. The CDR3 contains 14 residues.

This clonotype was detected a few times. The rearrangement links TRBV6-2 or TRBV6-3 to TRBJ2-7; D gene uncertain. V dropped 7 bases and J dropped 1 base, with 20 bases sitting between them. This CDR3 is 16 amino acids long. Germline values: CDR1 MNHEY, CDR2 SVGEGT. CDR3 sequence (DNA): TGTGCCAGCATTCCCTACCGGCCGGACCGTTCCTACGAGCAGTACTTC. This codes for CASIPYRPDRSYEQYF.

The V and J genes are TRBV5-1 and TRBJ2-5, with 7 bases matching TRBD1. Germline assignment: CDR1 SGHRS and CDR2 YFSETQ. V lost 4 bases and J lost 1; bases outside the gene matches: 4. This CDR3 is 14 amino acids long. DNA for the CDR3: TGCGCCAGCAGCAAAGGGGACAGCCAAGAGACCCAGTACTTC. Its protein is CASSKGDSQETQYF.

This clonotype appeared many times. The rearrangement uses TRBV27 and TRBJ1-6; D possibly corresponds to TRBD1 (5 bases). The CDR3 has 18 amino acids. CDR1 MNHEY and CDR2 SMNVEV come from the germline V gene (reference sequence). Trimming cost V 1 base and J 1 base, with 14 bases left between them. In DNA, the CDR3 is TGTGCCAGCAGTTTATTCGCCAGGGCGGGGTCCTATAATTCACCCCTCCACTTT. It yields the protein CASSLFARAGSYNSPLHF.

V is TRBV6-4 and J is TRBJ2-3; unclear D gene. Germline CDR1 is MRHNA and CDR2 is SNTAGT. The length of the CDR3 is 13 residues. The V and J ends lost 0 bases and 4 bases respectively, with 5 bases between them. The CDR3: CASSDSWADTQYF. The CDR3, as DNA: TGTGCCAGCAGTGACTCTTGGGCAGATACGCAGTATTTT.

CDR3 coding DNA: TGTGCCAGCAGTGTAGGGTCGGGCATTGAGCAGTTCTTC. It specifies CASSVGSGIEQFF. V and J are TRBV2 and TRBJ2-1, with unresolved D. Trimming removed 4 bases at V and 9 bases at J, with 13 bases between. Germline CDR1 and CDR2: SNHLY and FYNNEI. The CDR3 has 13 residues.

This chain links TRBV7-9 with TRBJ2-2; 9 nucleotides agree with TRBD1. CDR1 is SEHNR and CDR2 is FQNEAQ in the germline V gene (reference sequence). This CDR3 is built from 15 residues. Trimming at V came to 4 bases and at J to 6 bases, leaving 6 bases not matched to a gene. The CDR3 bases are TGTGCCAGCAGCTCCGACAGGGGGATCGCCGGGGAGCTGTTTTTT. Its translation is CASSSDRGIAGELFF.

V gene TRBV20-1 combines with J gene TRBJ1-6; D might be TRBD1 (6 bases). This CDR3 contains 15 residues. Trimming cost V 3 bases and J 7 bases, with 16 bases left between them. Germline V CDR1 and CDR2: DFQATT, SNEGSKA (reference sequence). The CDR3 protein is CSASPPRGENSPLHF. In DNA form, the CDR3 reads TGCAGTGCTAGCCCCCCCAGGGGTGAGAATTCACCCCTCCACTTT.

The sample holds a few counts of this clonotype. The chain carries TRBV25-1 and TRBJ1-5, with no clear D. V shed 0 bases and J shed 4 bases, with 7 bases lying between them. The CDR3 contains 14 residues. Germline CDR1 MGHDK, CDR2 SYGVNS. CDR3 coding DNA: TGTGCCAGCAGTGAATACGGGGAGAATCAGCCCCAGCATTTT. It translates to CASSEYGENQPQHF.

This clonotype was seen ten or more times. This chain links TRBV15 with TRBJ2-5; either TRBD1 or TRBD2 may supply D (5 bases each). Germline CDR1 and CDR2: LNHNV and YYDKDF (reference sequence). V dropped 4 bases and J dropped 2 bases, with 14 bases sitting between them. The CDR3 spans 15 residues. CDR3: CATSIGTRAQETQYF. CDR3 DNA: TGTGCCACCAGCATTGGGACCAGGGCACAAGAGACCCAGTACTTC.

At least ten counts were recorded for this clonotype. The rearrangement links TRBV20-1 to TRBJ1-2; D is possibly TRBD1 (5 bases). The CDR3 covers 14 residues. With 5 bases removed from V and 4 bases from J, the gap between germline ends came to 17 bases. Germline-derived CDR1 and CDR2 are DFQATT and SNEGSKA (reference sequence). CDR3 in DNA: TGCAGTGCTCATAACTTGGAGGGACGCTATGGCTACACCTTC. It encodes CSAHNLEGRYGYTF.

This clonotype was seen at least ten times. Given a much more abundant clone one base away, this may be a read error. CDR3 loop: CASSQREGDEQYF. Here the CDR3 DNA reads TGTGCCAGCAGCCAACGGGAAGGGGATGAGCAGTACTTC. The chain joins TRBV3-1 to TRBJ2-5, with D perhaps TRBD1 or TRBD2 (5 bases each). V was clipped by 2 bases and J by 11 bases, with 15 bases between them. The CDR3 loop spans 13 amino acids. Germline assignment: CDR1 LGHDT and CDR2 YNNKEL (reference sequence).

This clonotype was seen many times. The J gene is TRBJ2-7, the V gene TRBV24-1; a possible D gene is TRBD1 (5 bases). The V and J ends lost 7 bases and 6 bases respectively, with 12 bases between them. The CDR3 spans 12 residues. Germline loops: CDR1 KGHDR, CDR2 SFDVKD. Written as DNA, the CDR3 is TGTGCCACCAGCGGAACAGGCGGCGAGCAGTACTTC. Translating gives CATSGTGGEQYF.

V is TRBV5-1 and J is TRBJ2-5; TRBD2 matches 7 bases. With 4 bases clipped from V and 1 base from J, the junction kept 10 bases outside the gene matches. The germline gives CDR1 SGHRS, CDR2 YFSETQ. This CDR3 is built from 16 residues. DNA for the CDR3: TGCGCCAGCAGCCCTGGGGACTATGGAGGCCAAGAGACCCAGTACTTC. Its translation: CASSPGDYGGQETQYF.